This T cell receptor beta chain was captured in a study of spatial heterogeneity in lung cancer (dated by TCRdb to about 2019). Some background on the complete study: More beta-chain than alpha-chain transcripts were consistently detected, likely reflecting higher beta-chain transcript abundance. Nonsynonymous mutation counts, determined by whole-exome sequencing of tumor tissue, were related to TCR repertoire features. A strong correlation was found between TCR transcript counts in tumor regions and a T cell transcriptional module score from matched bulk RNA-seq. Both alpha and beta chains were TCR-sequenced in 200 to 250 tumor regions, approximately 68 matched nontumor lung samples and 56 PBMC samples obtained at surgery. The study quantitatively compared TCR alpha and beta repertoires across multiple tumor regions, matched nontumor lung and blood in non-small cell lung cancer. In the raw uncorrected reads, each unique combination of TCR and UMI appeared on average more than ten times.

V loses 7 bases at its end and J loses 3 bases; junction bases beyond the gene matches: 11. Spanning cysteine to phenylalanine, the CDR3 consists of 15 amino acids. The sequence is cut down to CDR3 DNA, 45 bases in frame from base 1. CDR1 and CDR2 (MGHDK, SYGVNS) derive from the germline V gene. This clonotype registers as medium-sized (0.01 to 0.1%) within its sample. This receptor's antigen is unknown. There are no base qualities to consult, and no much larger clone falls within one base. This beta chain is off target for a library built for alpha chains, so its abundance means little. This specimen's time point label, interpreted: sample taken at primary tumor resection. Samples were obtained from approximately 70 patients with early-stage, untreated non-small cell lung cancer from the lung TRACERx cohort. Without any cell sorting, TCR sequencing was performed on whole RNA extracted either from tumor and nontumor lung tissue or from cryopreserved PBMC samples. A patient was chosen for TCR sequencing only when enough RNA was available from at least two tumor regions. Before being selected, tumor and adjacent nontumor lung specimens were reviewed by a lung pathologist.

The library was made by 5' RACE. TCRdb lists the instrument as NextSeq 500. The TCR library protocol attached a unique molecular identifier to each TCR cDNA molecule to allow correction of PCR and sequencing errors. In the paper's pipeline: Decombinator tools were used for TCR identification, UMI-based error correction and CDR3 extraction. Expanded TCRs were defined as those above a frequency of 2 per 1,000, corresponding to the top 1% of the tumor frequency distribution. Expanded tumor TCRs were classed as regional if statistically deemed absent (corrected P<0.05) from at least one tumor region, otherwise ubiquitous. Renyi diversity was calculated using the R vegan package after each repertoire was subsampled 100 times to 5,000 TCRs. CDR3 similarity networks were constructed using string-kernel similarity of amino acid triplets, with links drawn between CDR3s whose pairwise similarity was above 0.82. TCRdb reprocessing: public reads trimmed at Q25 with fastp, clones called with MiXCR, in-frame beta chains kept. Each entry is one CDR3 protein sequence, shown with its most common DNA and genes. The V and J calls follow TCRdb's processing rather than the paper's. Recorded for this sample are 3,500 to 4,000 distinct CDR3 sequences; about a quarter of them occurred a single time. Together, the top ten hold around 14% of the sample.

Broad study findings and their caveats: Confirming at a functional level the hypothesis that regional TCRs recognize regional mutations was considered to require additional single-cell paired TCR alpha and beta sequencing. TCR-seq was estimated to cover only roughly 7% of tumor T cells for alpha chains and 13% for beta chains. The number of expanded intratumoral alpha and beta TCRs correlated with the tumor nonsynonymous mutation count. Counts of ubiquitous and regional expanded TCRs correlated with counts of ubiquitous and regional nonsynonymous mutations, respectively.

Sequences were derived from lung tumor tissue, sampled at surgery. This clonotype was sampled from a male donor with early-stage non-small cell lung cancer. The chain employs TRBV25-1 and TRBJ1-2; TRBD1 fits 7 bases in the junction. The DNA sequence is TGTGCCAGCAAAAGGACAGGTGAACGCGACTATGGCTACACCTTC. It translates to CASKRTGERDYGYTF.